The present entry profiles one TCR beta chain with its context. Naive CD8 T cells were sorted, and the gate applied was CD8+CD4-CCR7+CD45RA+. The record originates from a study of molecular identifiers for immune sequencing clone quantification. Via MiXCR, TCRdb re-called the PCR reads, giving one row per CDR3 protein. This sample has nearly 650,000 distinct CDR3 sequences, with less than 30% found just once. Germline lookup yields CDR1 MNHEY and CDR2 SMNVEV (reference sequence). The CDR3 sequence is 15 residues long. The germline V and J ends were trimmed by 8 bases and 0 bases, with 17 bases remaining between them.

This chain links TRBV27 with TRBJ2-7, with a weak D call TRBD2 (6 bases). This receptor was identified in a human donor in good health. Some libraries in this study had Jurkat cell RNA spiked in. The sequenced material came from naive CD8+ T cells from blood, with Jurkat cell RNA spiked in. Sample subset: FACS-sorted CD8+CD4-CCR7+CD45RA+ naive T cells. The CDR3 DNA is TGTGCCAGCCGCCTACATGGAGGGAGCTCCTACGAGCAGTACTTC. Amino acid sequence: CASRLHGGSSYEQYF.